This TCR beta chain was retrieved from a study of cytotoxic CD8 clonotypes in ibrutinib-treated CLL. Study results and limitations: Clonality grew at ibrutinib response; at progression, it decreased back toward baseline.

V was cut by 7 bases and J by 0 bases, with 11 bases left in between. Germline loops: CDR1 SGHRS, CDR2 YFSETQ. This CDR3 has 14 amino acids. The data were produced by immunoSEQ multiplex PCR, yet TCRdb's version contains in-frame clones alone and is incomplete. The sample has 270,000 or so clones, around 76% seen once; the top ten hold 5.6%. For this clone: Its antigen is not identified.

Material: PBMCs, obtained at disease progression, from a patient treated with ibrutinib. The TCR sequence derives from a human donor with chronic lymphocytic leukemia. The gene calls are TRBV5-1 and TRBJ1-3; D remains unclear. CDR3 loop: CASQDGNSGNTIYF. CDR3 sequence (DNA): TGCGCCAGCCAAGACGGGAACTCTGGAAACACCATATATTTT.